The 28 T cell receptor beta chains reported below all come from one sample, sequenced in a study of regulatory T cells in long-lasting Graves disease. This sample's time point: persistent/refractory GD, antithyroid drugs over 5 years with positive TRAb. Construction of the TCR library relied on RNA isolated from PBMCs. Arm-PCR of CDR3 regions and iRepertoire HTBI primers were the basis on which TCR beta libraries were built. TCRdb passed the multiplex PCR reads through MiXCR, listing each CDR3 protein once. The sample lists 310,000 or so distinct CDR3 sequences, around 23% occurring once. Sequenced material: peripheral blood mononuclear cells (PBMCs), taken when the disease was refractory, from a patient treated with antithyroid drugs. The receptors come from a female donor with Graves disease.

This clonotype has just one count. This chain joins TRBV5-1 and TRBJ2-2, with 9 bases fitting TRBD1. The V and J ends lost 2 bases and 6 bases, in that order; junction bases with no gene match: 2. The CDR3 consists of 14 residues. Germline V gene lookup returns CDR1 SGHRS and CDR2 YFSETQ. The CDR3 region is CASSLRQGAGELFF. CDR3 sequence (DNA): TGCGCCAGCAGCTTACGACAGGGGGCCGGGGAGCTGTTTTTT.

The V call is TRBV25-1, the J call TRBJ2-7; 10 bases line up with TRBD1. V lost 5 bases to trimming and J lost 4 bases; unmatched junction nucleotides: 11. The CDR3 is 16 residues long. The V gene's germline CDR1 is MGHDK and CDR2 SYGVNS. CDR3 sequence reads: CASSPSAGQGTYEQYF. In nucleotides, the CDR3 is TGTGCCAGCAGTCCTAGTGCGGGACAGGGGACGTACGAGCAGTACTTC.

This chain links TRBV6-2 or TRBV6-3 with TRBJ1-2; D ambiguous. Germline V gene data show CDR1 as MNHEY and CDR2 as SVGEGT. The V and J ends lost 4 bases and 4 bases respectively, with 10 bases between them. The CDR3 has 13 residues. This CDR3 is CASSCLGPYGYTF. As DNA, the CDR3 is TGTGCCAGCAGTTGTCTAGGGCCCTATGGCTACACCTTC.

This clonotype has more than one count but fewer than ten. V is TRBV6-2 or TRBV6-3 and J is TRBJ1-5; TRBD1 matches 7 bases. The length of the CDR3 is 15 residues. V was pared by 4 bases and J by 3 bases, with 6 bases of the junction left unmatched. Per the germline V gene, CDR1 is MNHEY and CDR2 is SVGEGT. CDR3 sequence reads: CASSFVQGSNQPQHF. CDR3 in DNA: TGTGCCAGCAGTTTCGTACAGGGGTCCAATCAGCCCCAGCATTTT.

This clonotype turned up a few times. This rearrangement joins TRBV9 to TRBJ1-4; 7 nucleotides align to TRBD1. Germline V gene sequence: CDR1 SGDLS, CDR2 YYNGEE. The CDR3 covers 16 residues. V gave up 0 bases and J gave up 7 bases; unmatched junction bases: 9. This chain's CDR3 is CASSVGSGGGVEKLFF. Written as DNA, the CDR3 is TGTGCCAGCAGCGTAGGGTCCGGAGGGGGCGTTGAAAAACTGTTTTTT. The full variable domain, completed using reference TRBV9 and TRBJ1-4, is DSGVTQTPKHLITATGQRVTLRCSPRSGDLSVYWYQQSLDQGLQFLIQYYNGEERAKGNILERFSAQQFPDLHSELNLSSLELGDSALYFCASSVGSGGGVEKLFFGSGTQLSVL.

This chain joins TRBV20-1 and TRBJ1-5, with D possibly being TRBD1 (5 bases). The CDR3 spans 14 residues. Germline CDR1 reads DFQATT; CDR2 reads SNEGSKA (reference sequence). The V end lost 2 bases, the J end lost 0 bases, and 8 bases lay between the germline ends. The CDR3 DNA sequence: TGCAGTGCTAGAATCGGACATAGCAATCAGCCCCAGCATTTT. This sequence encodes CSARIGHSNQPQHF.

The V and J genes are TRBV6-1 and TRBJ2-7; D may correspond to TRBD1 or TRBD2 (5 bases each). Germline values: CDR1 MNHNS, CDR2 SASEGT. This CDR3 region has 16 residues. V shed 3 bases and J shed 7 bases, with 22 bases lying between them. Here the CDR3 DNA reads TGTGCCAGCAGTGATCGGGCAGGGAGTACACCTCGGGAGCAGTACTTC. Protein sequence: CASSDRAGSTPREQYF.

This clonotype was seen ten or more times. The junction does not match germline at one end; this may be a read error. The CDR3 here is CASSLAVYEQYF. In nucleotides, the CDR3 is TGTGCCAGCAGTTTAGCTGTCTACGAGCAGTACTTC. The chain combines TRBV7-2 with TRBJ2-7; D is unresolved. Germline assignment: CDR1 SGHTA and CDR2 FQGNSA. This CDR3 is built from 12 residues.

This clonotype was seen repeatedly, ten times or more. The chain carries TRBV7-8 and TRBJ2-4; D is undetermined. Germline V gene sequence: CDR1 SGHVS, CDR2 FQNEAQ. The germline V and J ends were trimmed by 1 base and 8 bases, with 15 bases remaining between them. This CDR3 spans 15 amino acids. The CDR3: CASSLGPGSLDIQYF. The CDR3 DNA sequence: TGTGCCAGCAGCTTAGGACCAGGTTCGTTGGACATTCAGTACTTC.

The chain employs TRBV6-2 or TRBV6-3 and TRBJ2-7; D remains ambiguous. The CDR3 spans 14 residues. V lost 0 bases and J 6 bases, leaving 12 bases between the germline ends. In germline, CDR1 is MNHEY, CDR2 SVGEGT. CDR3 sequence (DNA): TGTGCCAGCAGTTACTCCCCTCCAGGTGTCGAGCAGTACTTC. This sequence encodes CASSYSPPGVEQYF.

The chain combines TRBV9 with TRBJ1-2; possibly TRBD1 for D (6 bases). Germline-derived CDR1 and CDR2 are SGDLS and YYNGEE. The CDR3 length is 14 residues. V lost 3 bases and J lost 7, with 16 bases in between. Written as DNA, the CDR3 is TGTGCCAGCAGCGCCGAGGGGGGTCTTGGTGGCTACACCTTC. Amino acids: CASSAEGGLGGYTF.

Turning to this clonotype: This may come from a read error, since a much larger clone is one base off. CDR3 region: CSARDQARAHIQYF. CDR3 nucleotides: TGCAGTGCTAGAGATCAGGCTAGGGCCCACATTCAGTACTTC. The chain combines TRBV20-1 with TRBJ2-4; no clear D. Germline CDR1 reads DFQATT; CDR2 reads SNEGSKA (reference sequence). V gave up 0 bases and J gave up 8 bases, with 14 bases separating them. CDR3 size: 14 residues.

V and J are TRBV20-1 and TRBJ2-7; TRBD1 agrees at 9 bases. V lost 3 bases, J lost 4 bases, and 7 bases stayed unmatched. CDR3 size: 14 residues. Germline V gene lookup returns CDR1 DFQATT and CDR2 SNEGSKA (reference sequence). The CDR3 DNA is TGCAGTGCTAGCTATTCGGGACAGGGTTACGAGCAGTACTTC. Amino acids: CSASYSGQGYEQYF.

The chain links TRBV6-4 to TRBJ1-1; D unresolved. The CDR3 covers 13 residues. Trimming left V 3 bases short and J 2 bases short, with 7 bases between. Germline CDR1 MRHNA, CDR2 SNTAGT. The CDR3 sequence is CASSEAANTEAFF. The CDR3 region has the DNA TGTGCCAGCAGTGAAGCAGCTAACACTGAAGCTTTCTTT.

The table lists this clonotype with many counts. The V call is TRBV11-2, the J call TRBJ1-2; D remains unclear. Germline V gene lookup returns CDR1 SGHAT and CDR2 FQNNGV. The germline V and J ends were trimmed by 5 bases and 4 bases, with 14 bases remaining between them. The CDR3 is 14 residues long. CDR3 protein: CASSRGPVGYGYTF. The CDR3 bases are TGTGCCAGCAGCCGAGGTCCCGTGGGCTATGGCTACACCTTC.

A few counts support this clonotype. The rearrangement uses TRBV7-2 and TRBJ1-1; D ambiguous. V lost 1 base to trimming and J lost 4 bases, with 13 bases between them. The V gene's germline CDR1 is SGHTA and CDR2 FQGNSA. The CDR3 sequence is 15 residues long. Written as DNA, the CDR3 is TGTGCCAGCAGCTTAGAGACGTTACTGAGCACTGAAGCTTTCTTT. The encoded protein is CASSLETLLSTEAFF.

The chain couples TRBV7-2 to TRBJ2-2; TRBD1 aligns across 8 bases. J gave up 5 bases and V 5 bases, and 13 bases lay outside the gene matches. Germline V gene lookup returns CDR1 SGHTA and CDR2 FQGNSA. This CDR3 contains 17 residues. CDR3 sequence reads: CASSVDRGVFGTGELFF. The CDR3 region has the DNA TGTGCCAGCAGCGTCGACAGGGGAGTTTTTGGGACCGGGGAGCTGTTTTTT.

As regards this clonotype: Just one base apart from a much larger clone, this may be a read error. The rearrangement joins TRBV30 to TRBJ1-6; D gene unclear. This CDR3 is 15 amino acids long. The V gene's germline CDR1 is GTSNPN and CDR2 SVGIG (reference sequence). Here the CDR3 reads CAWSPPGIYNPPLHF. The CDR3 DNA follows: TGTGCCTGGAGTCCCCCGGGGATCTATAATCCACCCCTCCACTTT.

This clonotype was picked up a small number of times. The chain is built from TRBV27 and TRBJ2-3, with D maybe TRBD2 (6 bases). The germline V gene has CDR1 MNHEY and CDR2 SMNVEV (reference sequence). V lost 3 bases and J 0 bases, leaving 22 bases between the germline ends. This CDR3 has 19 amino acids. CDR3 loop: CASSLHRMKRVPSTDTQYF. CDR3 nucleotides: TGTGCCAGCAGTTTGCATCGTATGAAGCGGGTGCCTAGCACAGATACGCAGTATTTT.

This clonotype appeared many times. The CDR3, as DNA: TGTGCCACCAGCAGCGGGGCGTCTGGGGCCAACGTCCTGACTTTC. It yields the protein CATSSGASGANVLTF. V and J are TRBV15 and TRBJ2-6; possibly TRBD1 or TRBD2 for D (5 bases each). V lost 3 bases and J 1 base, leaving 7 bases between the germline ends. CDR3 length equals 15 residues. The germline gives CDR1 LNHNV, CDR2 YYDKDF (reference sequence).

This clonotype was observed at least ten times. The chain has TRBV28 and TRBJ2-5; the D call may be TRBD1 or TRBD2 (5 bases each). The CDR3 consists of 11 residues. Germline lookup yields CDR1 MDHEN and CDR2 SYDVKM. Trimming shortened V by 8 bases and J by 3 bases, and 7 bases separated the two germline ends. For the CDR3, the DNA is TGTGCCAGCGGGACGGAAGAGACCCAGTACTTC. Its translation is CASGTEETQYF.

The gene calls are TRBV30 and TRBJ1-5; no definite D call. V was trimmed by 0 bases and J by 4 bases, leaving 10 bases between them. In germline, CDR1 is GTSNPN, CDR2 SVGIG (reference sequence). The CDR3 contains 14 residues. Here the CDR3 DNA reads TGTGCCTGGAGTGTAACATTGGGGAATCAGCCCCAGCATTTT. It encodes CAWSVTLGNQPQHF.

This chain connects TRBV4-2 to TRBJ2-3, with D maybe TRBD2 (6 bases). Trimming shortened V by 5 bases and J by 0 bases, and 12 bases separated the two germline ends. Germline V gene lookup returns CDR1 LGHNA and CDR2 YNFKEQ. The CDR3 covers 15 residues. CDR3 DNA sequence: TGTGCCAGCAGCTTGCGGGACGGAAGCACAGATACGCAGTATTTT. It yields the protein CASSLRDGSTDTQYF.

The V gene is TRBV7-8, the J gene TRBJ1-4; D is perhaps TRBD1 (6 bases). The germline V gene encodes CDR1 SGHVS and CDR2 FQNEAQ. Trimming took off 5 bases at V and 8 bases at J, with 15 bases between the two ends. This CDR3 region has 14 residues. The CDR3 DNA reads as TGTGCCAGCAGCGCCGGGACAAAGGTGGAAAAACTGTTTTTT. Translated: CASSAGTKVEKLFF.

This clonotype was found many times. This sequence joins TRBV28 and TRBJ2-7, with 7 bases aligning to TRBD1. The CDR3 length is 14 residues. Germline CDR1 MDHEN, CDR2 SYDVKM. The J segment lost 0 bases and the V segment lost 6 bases, leaving 5 bases of the junction unmatched. CDR3 protein: CASSRTGNSYEQYF. For the CDR3, the DNA is TGTGCCAGCAGCCGGACAGGCAACTCCTACGAGCAGTACTTC.

V gene TRBV7-2 combines with J gene TRBJ1-5; D remains unclear. Trimming cost V 5 bases and J 7 bases, with 12 bases left between them. The germline gives CDR1 SGHTA, CDR2 FQGNSA. This CDR3 region has 13 residues. The chain's CDR3 is CASSPGGVQPQHF. The DNA for the CDR3 is TGTGCCAGCAGCCCCGGCGGGGTGCAGCCCCAGCATTTT. The complete variable domain, with remaining parts taken from reference TRBV7-2 and TRBJ1-5, reads GAGVSQSPSNKVTEKGKDVELRCDPISGHTALYWYRQSLGQGLEFLIYFQGNSAPDKSGLPSDRFSAERTGGSVSTLTIQRTQQEDSAVYLCASSPGGVQPQHFGDGTRLSIL.

The table lists this clonotype with many counts. The chain couples TRBV7-2 to TRBJ2-7, with a tentative D call TRBD1 (5 bases). The CDR3 has 13 amino acids. The germline V gene encodes CDR1 SGHTA and CDR2 FQGNSA. The germline V and J ends were trimmed by 1 base and 5 bases, with 9 bases remaining between them. The chain's CDR3 is CASSLVSRDEQYF. CDR3 DNA: TGTGCCAGCAGCTTAGTGAGCAGGGACGAGCAGTACTTC.

In this sample, this clonotype turned up many times. As DNA, the CDR3 is TGTGCCACCAAGCTACGGACAGTCTTCTACGAGCAGTACTTC. This sequence encodes CATKLRTVFYEQYF. The chain carries TRBV28 and TRBJ2-7; D may be TRBD1 (6 bases). Per germline, CDR1 MDHEN and CDR2 SYDVKM. The V and J ends lost 10 bases and 3 bases respectively, with 19 bases between them. The CDR3 is made up of 14 amino acids.